The 9 T cell receptor beta chains given below trace back to one sample, sequenced in a study of shared clonotypes between healthy human individuals. The assay was immunoSEQ multiplex PCR, and TCRdb's table has in-frame clones only and misses some. The repertoire has 950,000 to 1,300,000 clones, roughly 75% of them found once; the top ten carry nearly 1.5%. The sequenced material came from memory CD4+ T cells sorted from blood. This sample's subset: CD45RA-negative fraction. The receptors were gathered from a man aged 18 to 29 in good health.

The gene calls are TRBV11-2 and TRBJ2-5, with a weak D call TRBD2 (6 bases). The CDR3 is 15 residues long. V was clipped by 5 bases and J by 1 base, with 14 bases between them. In germline, CDR1 is SGHAT, CDR2 FQNNGV. The CDR3 here is CASSPIAGPQETQYF. In DNA, the CDR3 is TGTGCCAGCAGCCCTATCGCGGGGCCCCAAGAGACCCAGTACTTC.

J is TRBJ2-4 and V is TRBV18; the D gene is possibly TRBD2 (6 bases). CDR1 KGHSH and CDR2 LQKENI come from the germline V gene. Trimming left V 0 bases short and J 3 bases short, with 15 bases between. This CDR3 comprises 17 residues. This CDR3 is CASSPPLGGELKNIQYF. The DNA for the CDR3 is TGTGCCAGCTCACCACCGCTCGGAGGGGAGCTCAAAAACATTCAGTACTTC.

To note about this clone: The same CDR3 can be traced to other DNA sequences in this sample. The CDR3 loop reads CASNGQGGSPLHF. The CDR3 region has the DNA TGCGCCAGCAATGGACAGGGCGGTTCACCCCTCCACTTT. The genes are TRBV10-2 and TRBJ1-6; 8 positions agree with TRBD1. Germline assignment: CDR1 WSHSY and CDR2 SAAADI. The ends lost 7 bases at V and 9 bases at J; junction bases unmatched: 5. CDR3 length: 13 amino acids.

This clone was picked up many times. The chain joins TRBV28 to TRBJ1-2; D not certain. V was pared by 4 bases and J by 5 bases, with 5 bases between. The germline CDR1 and CDR2 sequences are MDHEN and SYDVKM. The CDR3 extends over 11 amino acids. CDR3 nucleotide sequence: TGTGCCAGCAGTTACCAATATGGCTACACCTTC. It is translated as CASSYQYGYTF.

This clone was detected once. The CDR3 spells CASSFGEYEQYF. The CDR3 coding sequence is TGTGCCAGCAGCTTTGGAGAATACGAGCAGTACTTC. The chain has TRBV5-5 and TRBJ2-7; D is ambiguous. CDR1 is SGHKS and CDR2 is YYEKEE in the germline V gene (reference sequence). Trimming left V 2 bases short and J 4 bases short, with 7 bases between. The CDR3 loop spans 12 amino acids.

The chain couples TRBV5-4 to TRBJ2-7; 10 bases map to TRBD2. Germline CDR1 and CDR2: SGHNT and YYREEE (reference sequence). This CDR3 is 14 amino acids long. V was clipped by 2 bases and J by 1 base; unmatched bases: 0. The CDR3 sequence: CASSLAGGSYEQYF. CDR3 DNA sequence: TGTGCCAGCAGCTTAGCGGGGGGGTCCTACGAGCAGTACTTC.

The chain combines TRBV11-3 with TRBJ2-7, with a weak D call TRBD1 (5 bases). CDR1 SGHNT and CDR2 YENEEA come from the germline V gene. The CDR3 covers 13 residues. V lost 1 base and J lost 4, with 8 bases in between. This chain's CDR3 is CASSLAGQYEQYF. The CDR3 bases are TGTGCCAGCAGCTTAGCAGGGCAATACGAGCAGTACTTC.

The chain combines TRBV10-3 with TRBJ2-1; D is uncertain. The CDR3 sequence is 11 residues long. With 3 bases removed from V and 12 bases from J, the gap between germline ends came to 9 bases. Germline V gives CDR1 ENHRY, CDR2 SYGVKD. CDR3 protein: CAISDLIGQFF. The CDR3 bases are TGTGCCATCAGTGACTTGATCGGGCAGTTCTTC.

The chain couples TRBV7-2 to TRBJ2-7; 9 bases fit TRBD1. The CDR3 is 16 amino acids. Germline V gives CDR1 SGHTA, CDR2 FQGNSA. J lost 7 bases, V lost 0 bases, and 10 bases had no gene match. The CDR3 reads CASSLATSTGGGEQYF. The CDR3, as DNA: TGTGCCAGCAGCTTAGCTACTAGCACAGGGGGCGGAGAGCAGTACTTC.